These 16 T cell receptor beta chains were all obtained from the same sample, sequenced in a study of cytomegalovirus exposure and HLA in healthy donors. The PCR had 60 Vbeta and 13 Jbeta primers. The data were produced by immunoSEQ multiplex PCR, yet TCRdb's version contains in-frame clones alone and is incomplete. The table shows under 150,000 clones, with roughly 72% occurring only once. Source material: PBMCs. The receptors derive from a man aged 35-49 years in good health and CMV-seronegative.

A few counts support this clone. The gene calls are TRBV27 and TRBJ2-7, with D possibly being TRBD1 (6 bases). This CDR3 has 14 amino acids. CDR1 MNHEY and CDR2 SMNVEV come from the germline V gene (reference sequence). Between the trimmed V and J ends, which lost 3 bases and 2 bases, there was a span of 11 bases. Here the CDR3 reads CASSFAAGAYEQYF. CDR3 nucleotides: TGTGCCAGCAGTTTTGCGGCAGGGGCCTACGAGCAGTACTTC.

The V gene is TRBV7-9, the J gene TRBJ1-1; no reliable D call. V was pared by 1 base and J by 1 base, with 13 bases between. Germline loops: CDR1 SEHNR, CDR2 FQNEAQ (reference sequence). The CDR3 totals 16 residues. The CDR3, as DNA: TGTGCCAGCAGCTTAGGGTTTCGGGATTCGAACACTGAAGCTTTCTTT. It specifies CASSLGFRDSNTEAFF.

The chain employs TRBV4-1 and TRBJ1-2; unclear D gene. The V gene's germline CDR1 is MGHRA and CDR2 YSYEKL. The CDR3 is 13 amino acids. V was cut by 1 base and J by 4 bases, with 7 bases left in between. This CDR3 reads CASSQGRGYGYTF. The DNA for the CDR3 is TGCGCCAGCAGCCAAGGACGGGGCTATGGCTACACCTTC.

The CDR3 sequence: CASSYSRLSGFGYNEQFF. Here the CDR3 DNA reads TGTGCCAGCAGCTACTCTCGTCTATCCGGGTTTGGGTACAATGAGCAGTTCTTC. The chain recombines TRBV7-9 with TRBJ2-1, with D unclear. Germline assignment: CDR1 SEHNR and CDR2 FQNEAQ (reference sequence). The CDR3 extends over 18 amino acids. Trimming removed 4 bases at V and 4 bases at J, with 23 bases between.

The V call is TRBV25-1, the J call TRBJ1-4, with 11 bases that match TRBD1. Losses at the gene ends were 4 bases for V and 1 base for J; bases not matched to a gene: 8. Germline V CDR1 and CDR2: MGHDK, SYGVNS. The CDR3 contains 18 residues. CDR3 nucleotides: TGTGCCAGCAGTGCCAACTACGGGACAGGGGGAACTAATGAAAAACTGTTTTTT. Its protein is CASSANYGTGGTNEKLFF.

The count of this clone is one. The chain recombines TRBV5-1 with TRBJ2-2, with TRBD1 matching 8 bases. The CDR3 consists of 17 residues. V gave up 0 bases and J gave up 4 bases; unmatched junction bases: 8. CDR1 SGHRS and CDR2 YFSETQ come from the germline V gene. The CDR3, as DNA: TGCGCCAGCAGCTTGGAAGGCAGGGGGCCGGTCACCGGGGAGCTGTTTTTT. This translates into CASSLEGRGPVTGELFF.

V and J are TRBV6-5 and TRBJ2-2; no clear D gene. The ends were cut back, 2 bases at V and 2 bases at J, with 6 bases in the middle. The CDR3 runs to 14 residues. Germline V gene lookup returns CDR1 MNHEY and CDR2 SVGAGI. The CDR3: CASSYGHNTGELFF. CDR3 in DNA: TGTGCCAGCAGTTACGGGCATAACACCGGGGAGCTGTTTTTT.

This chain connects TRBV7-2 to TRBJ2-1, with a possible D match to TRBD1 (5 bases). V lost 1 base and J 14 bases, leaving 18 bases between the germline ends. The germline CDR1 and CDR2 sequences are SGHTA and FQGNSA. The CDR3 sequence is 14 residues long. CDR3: CASSLVQDQGAKFF. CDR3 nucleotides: TGTGCCAGCAGCTTAGTCCAGGATCAGGGCGCGAAGTTCTTC.

DNA of the CDR3: TGCGCCAGCAGCCAAGAAGGGACAGGGGATGGCCAGCCCCAGCATTTT. Its protein product is CASSQEGTGDGQPQHF. The V gene is TRBV4-1, the J gene TRBJ1-5; 10 bases are a match to TRBD1. Per germline, CDR1 MGHRA and CDR2 YSYEKL. This CDR3 region has 16 residues. V lost 0 bases, J lost 7 bases, and 6 bases stayed unmatched.

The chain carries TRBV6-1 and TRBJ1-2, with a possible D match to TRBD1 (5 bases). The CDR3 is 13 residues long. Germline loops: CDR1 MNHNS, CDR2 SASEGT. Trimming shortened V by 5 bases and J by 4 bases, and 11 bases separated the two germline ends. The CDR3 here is CASSQGGGYGYTF. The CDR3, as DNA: TGTGCCAGCAGTCAGGGAGGCGGCTATGGCTACACCTTC.

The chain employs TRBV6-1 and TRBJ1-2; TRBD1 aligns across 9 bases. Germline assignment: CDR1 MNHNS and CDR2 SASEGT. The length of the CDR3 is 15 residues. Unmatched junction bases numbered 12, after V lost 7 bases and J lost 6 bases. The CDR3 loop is CASNKPGTGMDGYTF. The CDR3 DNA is TGTGCCAGCAATAAACCCGGGACAGGGATGGATGGCTACACCTTC.

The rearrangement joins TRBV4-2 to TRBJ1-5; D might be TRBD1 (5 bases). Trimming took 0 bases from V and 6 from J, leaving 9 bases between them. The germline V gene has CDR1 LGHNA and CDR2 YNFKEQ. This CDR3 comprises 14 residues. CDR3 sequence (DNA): TGTGCCAGCAGCCAAGACAGGGTGGTTCAGCCCCAGCATTTT. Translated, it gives CASSQDRVVQPQHF.

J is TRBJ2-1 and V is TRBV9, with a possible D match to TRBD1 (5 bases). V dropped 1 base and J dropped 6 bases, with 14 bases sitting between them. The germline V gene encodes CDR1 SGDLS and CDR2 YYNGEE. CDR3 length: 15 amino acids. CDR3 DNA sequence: TGTGCCAGCAGCGTAATTGCAGGGCGGTCCAATGAGCAGTTCTTC. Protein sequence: CASSVIAGRSNEQFF.

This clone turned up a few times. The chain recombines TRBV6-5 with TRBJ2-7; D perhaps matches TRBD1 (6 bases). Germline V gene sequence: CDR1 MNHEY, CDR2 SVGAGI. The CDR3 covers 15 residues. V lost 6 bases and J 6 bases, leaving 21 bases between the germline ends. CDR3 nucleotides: TGTGCCAGCAGCGGCAGGGGCCCCAATAAGGTCGAGCAGTACTTC. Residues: CASSGRGPNKVEQYF.

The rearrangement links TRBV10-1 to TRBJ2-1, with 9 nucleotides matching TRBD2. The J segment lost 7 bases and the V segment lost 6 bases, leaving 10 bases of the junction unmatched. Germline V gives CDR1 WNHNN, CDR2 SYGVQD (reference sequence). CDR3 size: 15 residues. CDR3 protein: CASSEEVAGVNEQFF. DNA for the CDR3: TGCGCCAGCAGCGAGGAGGTAGCGGGAGTTAATGAGCAGTTCTTC.

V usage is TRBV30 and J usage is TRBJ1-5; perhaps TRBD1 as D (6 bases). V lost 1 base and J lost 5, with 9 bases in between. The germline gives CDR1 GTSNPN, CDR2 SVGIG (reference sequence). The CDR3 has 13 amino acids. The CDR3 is CAWSATGDQPQHF. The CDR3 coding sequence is TGTGCCTGGAGTGCGACAGGAGATCAGCCCCAGCATTTT. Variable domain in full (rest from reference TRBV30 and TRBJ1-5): SQTIHQWPATLVQPVGSPLSLECTVEGTSNPNLYWYRQAAGRGLQLLFYSVGIGQISSEVPQNLSASRPQDRQFILSSKKLLLSDSGFYLCAWSATGDQPQHFGDGTRLSIL.